This TCR beta chain was identified in a study of T cells after yellow fever vaccination. The germline V gene has CDR1 SGHVS and CDR2 FQNEAQ. There are 16 residues in the CDR3. V lost 2 bases, J lost 4 bases, and 15 bases lay in between. This clonotype has just a few counts. TCRdb processed the 5' RACE reads anew with MiXCR; each CDR3 protein has one entry. The sample includes 450,000 to 550,000 distinct CDR3 sequences, 21% of them seen just once. Sequenced material: PBMCs, taken less than 25 days after the first yellow fever vaccination. This receptor was identified in a man aged 18 to 35 who received the YFV17D yellow fever vaccine. The J gene is TRBJ1-5, the V gene TRBV7-8; no firm D call. CDR3 in DNA: TGTGCCAGCAGCTTAAGTAATAGGGTTTTAAATCAGCCCCAGCATTTT. Protein sequence: CASSLSNRVLNQPQHF.